This TCR beta chain was recorded in a study of response to subunit inactivated influenza vaccine. TCRdb re-derived calls from the RT-PCR reads in MiXCR, one entry per CDR3 protein. The table lists about 520,000 distinct CDR3 sequences, about 25% of them singletons, with about 1.9% in the top ten. A single count supports this clonotype. CDR1 is SGDLS and CDR2 is YYNGEE in the germline V gene. This CDR3 region has 15 residues. V lost 5 bases and J lost 6; bases outside the gene matches: 9. The sample was CD4+ T cells sorted from PBMCs, taken about 5 days after vaccination. The TCR sequence derives from a man between 50 and 59 years old who received an inactivated influenza vaccine. The chain links TRBV9 to TRBJ1-5; TRBD1 matches 9 bases. Written as DNA, the CDR3 is TGTGCCAGCAGTGGTGGGGACAGGGCTGGTCAGCCCCAGCATTTT. Encoded protein: CASSGGDRAGQPQHF.